A single sample gave rise to the 6 T cell receptor beta chains below, sequenced in a study of monozygotic twins with inflammatory bowel disease. TCRdb re-analyzed the 5' RACE reads; it lists each CDR3 protein once, without DNA. The sample totals tens of thousands of distinct CDR3 sequences. What was sequenced was blood. These receptors came from a human donor with ulcerative colitis or Crohn's disease, or a healthy co-twin of an affected twin (not recorded which).

The chain recombines TRBV11-2 with TRBJ2-2; the TRBD1 assignment by TCRdb is unverifiable without DNA. Germline V gene data show CDR1 as SGHAT and CDR2 as FQNNGV. The CDR3 covers 17 residues. The CDR3 is CASTITSPRTGTGELFF.

This chain links TRBV4-2 with TRBJ2-1; TCRdb names TRBD2, which stays unverified in the absence of DNA. The CDR3 loop spans 14 amino acids. Looked up from germline, CDR1 is LGHNA and CDR2 is YNFKEQ. CDR3 amino acids: CASSPTSGGGEQFF.

CDR3 region: CSVDATGANYGYTF. The J gene is TRBJ1-2, the V gene TRBV29-1; TCRdb's D call, TRBD1, is unchecked because there is no DNA. Germline CDR1 reads SQVTM; CDR2 reads ANQGSEA. The CDR3 consists of 14 residues.

This chain links TRBV27 with TRBJ1-6. Germline V lookup: CDR1 MNHEY, CDR2 SMNVEV (reference sequence). The CDR3 has 15 residues. CDR3 loop: CASSMRVTSNSPLHF.

The V gene is TRBV20-1, the J gene TRBJ2-3. Germline CDR1 and CDR2: DFQATT and SNEGSKA (reference sequence). The CDR3 spans 11 residues. This chain's CDR3 is CSARPENTQYF.

The rearrangement links TRBV29-1 to TRBJ2-7; TCRdb's D call, TRBD1, is unchecked because there is no DNA. The CDR3 has 14 residues. CDR1 is SQVTM and CDR2 is ANQGSEA in the germline V gene. CDR3 loop: CSVEDGGTGYEQYF.